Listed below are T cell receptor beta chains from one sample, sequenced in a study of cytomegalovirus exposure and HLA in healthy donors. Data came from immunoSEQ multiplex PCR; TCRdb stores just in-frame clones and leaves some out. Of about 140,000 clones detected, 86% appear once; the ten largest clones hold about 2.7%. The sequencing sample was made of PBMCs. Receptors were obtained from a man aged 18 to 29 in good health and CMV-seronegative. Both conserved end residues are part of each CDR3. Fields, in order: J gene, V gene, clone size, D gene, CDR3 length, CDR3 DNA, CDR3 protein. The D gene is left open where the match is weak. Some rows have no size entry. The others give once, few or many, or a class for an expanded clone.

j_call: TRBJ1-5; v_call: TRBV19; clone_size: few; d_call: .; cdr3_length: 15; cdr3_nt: TGTGCCAGTAGACAGGGATTATGGGGCAATCAGCCCCAGCATTTT; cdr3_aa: CASRQGLWGNQPQHF
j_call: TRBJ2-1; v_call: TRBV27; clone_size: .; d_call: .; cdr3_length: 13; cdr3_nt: TGTGCCAGCAGTTTCAGGGAGGACAATGAGCAGTTCTTC; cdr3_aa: CASSFREDNEQFF
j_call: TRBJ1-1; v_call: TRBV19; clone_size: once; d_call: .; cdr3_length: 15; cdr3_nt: TGTGCCAGTAGTATCTCGGCGGGTTCAGGCACTGAAGCTTTCTTT; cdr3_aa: CASSISAGSGTEAFF
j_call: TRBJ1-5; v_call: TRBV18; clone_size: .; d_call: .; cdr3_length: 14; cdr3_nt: TGTGCCAGCTCACCACTCAGGACAATTCAGCCCCAGCATTTT; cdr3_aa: CASSPLRTIQPQHF
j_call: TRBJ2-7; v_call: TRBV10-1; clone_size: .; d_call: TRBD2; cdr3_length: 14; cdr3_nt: TGCGCCAGCAGTGAGGAGCGGGGTTCCAACGAGCAGTACTTC; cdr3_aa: CASSEERGSNEQYF
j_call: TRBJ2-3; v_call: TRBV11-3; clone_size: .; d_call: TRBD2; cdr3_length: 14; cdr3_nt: TGTGCCAGCAGCTTGAGCCGACTAGCCTCAACGCAGTATTTT; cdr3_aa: CASSLSRLASTQYF
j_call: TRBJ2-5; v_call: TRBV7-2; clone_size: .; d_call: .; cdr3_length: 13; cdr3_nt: TGTGCCAGCAGCTTACGGGGGATAGAGACCCAGTACTTC; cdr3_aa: CASSLRGIETQYF
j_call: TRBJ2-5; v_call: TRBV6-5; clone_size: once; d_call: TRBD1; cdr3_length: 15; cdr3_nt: TGTGCCAGCAGTGGGACAGGGGTCGGGCAAGAGACCCAGTACTTC; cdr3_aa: CASSGTGVGQETQYF
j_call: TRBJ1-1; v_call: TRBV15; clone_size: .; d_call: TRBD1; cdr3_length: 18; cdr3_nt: TGTGCCACCAGTGACCCAGGGGACAGGGGGTGGGTGAACACTGAAGCTTTCTTT; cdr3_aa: CATSDPGDRGWVNTEAFF
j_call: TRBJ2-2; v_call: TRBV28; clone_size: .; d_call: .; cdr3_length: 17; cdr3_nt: TGTGCCAGCAGTTTATTCTGGGAGACCTCGAACACCGGGGAGCTGTTTTTT; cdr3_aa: CASSLFWETSNTGELFF